A single sample is the source of the 23 T cell receptor beta chains below, sequenced in a study of blood T cell repertoires in COVID-19. Sequenced by immunoSEQ multiplex PCR; TCRdb stores in-frame clones only, minus some. The data show about 46,000 clones, with over 75% seen just once and 8% held by the top ten. The sequenced sample was peripheral blood. The receptors stem from a man aged 45-65 years with acute or convalescent COVID-19.

The chain recombines TRBV6-1 with TRBJ1-4; D gene ambiguous. V was clipped by 3 bases and J by 7 bases, with 15 bases between them. Germline V gene data show CDR1 as MNHNS and CDR2 as SASEGT. The CDR3 length is 15 residues. CDR3 nucleotides: TGTGCCAGCAGTGATCTGGGCGGGTCCACTGAAAAACTGTTTTTT. It specifies CASSDLGGSTEKLFF.

CDR3 region: CASSLEGEGYTF. The CDR3 bases are TGTGCCAGCAGCTTAGAGGGGGAAGGCTACACCTTC. This chain joins TRBV7-9 and TRBJ1-2, with a weak D call TRBD1 (6 bases). CDR1 and CDR2 (germline): SEHNR, FQNEAQ (reference sequence). Trimming pared 1 base from V and 8 bases from J, leaving 8 bases between. This CDR3 is built from 12 residues.

The V call is TRBV7-9, the J call TRBJ1-2; no reliable D call. The ends were cut back, 5 bases at V and 8 bases at J, with 18 bases in the middle. There are 14 residues in the CDR3. The germline CDR1 and CDR2 sequences are SEHNR and FQNEAQ (reference sequence). The CDR3 reads CASSLPGEGQGYTF. The CDR3 DNA sequence: TGTGCCAGCAGCCTTCCCGGAGAGGGCCAAGGCTACACCTTC.

This clone was recorded only once. The J gene is TRBJ1-2, the V gene TRBV19; tentative D call: TRBD1 (6 bases). Trimming removed 10 bases at V and 4 bases at J, with 16 bases between. The length of the CDR3 is 13 residues. The germline CDR1 and CDR2 sequences are LNHDA and SQIVND (reference sequence). CDR3 sequence: CATYRDRGYGYTF. For the CDR3, the DNA is TGTGCCACTTACAGGGATAGAGGCTATGGCTACACCTTC.

The V call is TRBV4-2, the J call TRBJ2-5; 14 nucleotides line up with TRBD2. The CDR3 has 17 amino acids. CDR1 is LGHNA and CDR2 is YNFKEQ in the germline V gene. After removal of 3 bases from V and 5 bases from J, the junction contained 8 bases not matched to a gene. The CDR3 sequence is CASSHELGLAGDETQYF. For the CDR3, the DNA is TGTGCCAGCAGCCATGAATTGGGACTAGCGGGGGATGAGACCCAGTACTTC.

This chain links TRBV19 with TRBJ1-5; 7 bases are shared with TRBD1. The V segment lost 5 bases and the J segment 3 bases; nucleotides outside the gene matches: 1. The CDR3 totals 13 residues. Looked up from germline, CDR1 is LNHDA and CDR2 is SQIVND (reference sequence). The CDR3 region is CASSGQVNQPQHF. Here the CDR3 DNA reads TGTGCCAGTAGTGGACAGGTCAATCAGCCCCAGCATTTT.

This chain links TRBV7-8 with TRBJ1-2; TRBD1 agrees at 9 bases. From germline, CDR1 is SGHVS and CDR2 FQNEAQ. Trimming took 5 bases from V and 9 from J; bases not matched to a gene: 22. The CDR3 sequence is 18 residues long. Here the CDR3 reads CASSHAPRTGASEMSYTF. CDR3 DNA: TGTGCCAGCAGCCATGCCCCCCGGACAGGGGCGTCGGAAATGAGCTACACCTTC. The full variable domain, rest sourced from reference TRBV7-8 and TRBJ1-2, is GAGVSQSPRYKVAKRGQDVALRCDPISGHVSLFWYQQALGQGPEFLTYFQNEAQLDKSGLPSDRFFAERPEGSVSTLKIQRTQQEDSAVYLCASSHAPRTGASEMSYTFGSGTRLTVV.

The chain carries TRBV5-5 and TRBJ2-2; D is unclear. The V end was cut by 1 base, the J end by 0 bases, with 10 bases between. There are 16 residues in the CDR3. From germline, CDR1 is SGHKS and CDR2 YYEKEE (reference sequence). CDR3 sequence: CASSLSYSPNTGELFF. CDR3 nucleotide sequence: TGTGCCAGCAGCTTGTCGTATTCCCCGAACACCGGGGAGCTGTTTTTT.

This sequence joins TRBV29-1 and TRBJ1-1; TRBD1 aligns across 7 bases. Losses at the gene ends were 6 bases for V and 5 bases for J; bases not matched to a gene: 9. The CDR3 is 13 residues long. The germline V gene has CDR1 SQVTM and CDR2 ANQGSEA. The CDR3 loop reads CSVVNRGWTEAFF. In DNA, the CDR3 is TGCAGCGTGGTAAACAGGGGTTGGACTGAAGCTTTCTTT. Complete variable domain (other parts from reference TRBV29-1 and TRBJ1-1): SAVISQKPSRDICQRGTSLTIQCQVDSQVTMMFWYRQQPGQSLTLIATANQGSEATYESGFVIDKFPISRPNLTFSTLTVSNMSPEDSSIYLCSVVNRGWTEAFFGQGTRLTVV.

CDR3 in amino acids: CASSSGSILGYGYTF. Written as DNA, the CDR3 is TGTGCCAGCAGCTCCGGTTCAATACTAGGCTATGGCTACACCTTC. This chain uses TRBV9 with TRBJ1-2; D ambiguous. Trimming left V 4 bases short and J 4 bases short, with 17 bases between. CDR3 length equals 15 residues. The germline CDR1 and CDR2 sequences are SGDLS and YYNGEE.

The chain joins TRBV5-1 to TRBJ2-5; TRBD2 matches 7 bases. Germline V gene data show CDR1 as SGHRS and CDR2 as YFSETQ. The CDR3 length is 16 residues. V gave up 2 bases and J gave up 2 bases; unmatched junction bases: 9. CDR3 in DNA: TGCGCCAGCAGCTTAGGAGCGGGGAGGGGTCAAGAGACCCAGTACTTC. Residues: CASSLGAGRGQETQYF.

The gene calls are TRBV15 and TRBJ2-7, with D tentatively TRBD2 (6 bases). V lost 0 bases and J lost 6, with 12 bases in between. The germline CDR1 and CDR2 sequences are LNHNV and YYDKDF (reference sequence). CDR3 length equals 14 residues. The CDR3 reads CATSRDRELGEQYF. The CDR3 nucleotides are TGTGCCACCAGCAGAGATCGGGAGTTGGGCGAGCAGTACTTC.

The V and J genes are TRBV18 and TRBJ1-2; 8 bases fit TRBD1. The CDR3 consists of 15 residues. Germline assignment: CDR1 KGHSH and CDR2 LQKENI. The V and J ends lost 4 bases and 5 bases, in that order; junction bases with no gene match: 9. This chain's CDR3 is CASSLASTGAYGYTF. CDR3 in DNA: TGTGCCAGCTCACTGGCTTCGACAGGGGCTTATGGCTACACCTTC.

V usage is TRBV4-2 and J usage is TRBJ2-2, with TRBD2 matching 13 bases. Trimming took 0 bases from V and 3 from J; bases not matched to a gene: 19. This CDR3 spans 23 amino acids. Germline assignment: CDR1 LGHNA and CDR2 YNFKEQ. In DNA form, the CDR3 reads TGTGCCAGCAGCCAAGATAAATTGCTCGGATCACTAGCGGGGGGGCCATACACCGGGGAGCTGTTTTTT. Translating gives CASSQDKLLGSLAGGPYTGELFF.

The genes are TRBV18 and TRBJ1-6, with 7 bases identical to TRBD1. There are 16 residues in the CDR3. J gave up 6 bases and V 4 bases, and 9 bases lay outside the gene matches. Germline V lookup: CDR1 KGHSH, CDR2 LQKENI. The CDR3 sequence: CASSLEPGGLNSPLHF. CDR3 nucleotides: TGTGCCAGCTCACTAGAACCAGGGGGGCTTAATTCACCCCTCCACTTT.

The V call is TRBV6-5, the J call TRBJ2-3; 9 bases align to TRBD1. Germline trimming cut 5 bases from V and 2 bases from J; bases unmatched to any gene: 5. Germline CDR1 is MNHEY and CDR2 is SVGAGI. The CDR3 is 15 residues long. The CDR3: CASSRDRAFTDTQYF. The CDR3 nucleotides are TGTGCCAGCAGTCGGGACAGGGCTTTCACAGATACGCAGTATTTT.

The gene calls are TRBV19 and TRBJ1-2, with a tentative D call TRBD1 (6 bases). The CDR3 extends over 15 amino acids. Trimming stripped 3 bases from V and 1 base from J, with 12 bases between. Germline CDR1 reads LNHDA; CDR2 reads SQIVND (reference sequence). The CDR3 protein is CASSILDRVNYGYTF. The DNA of the CDR3 is TGTGCCAGTAGTATTTTGGACAGAGTTAACTATGGCTACACCTTC.

The V and J genes are TRBV11-2 and TRBJ2-5, with D possibly being TRBD1 (6 bases). Germline CDR1 is SGHAT and CDR2 is FQNNGV. V shed 5 bases and J shed 5 bases, with 18 bases lying between them. CDR3 length: 15 residues. In DNA form, the CDR3 reads TGTGCCAGCAGCGCACGCCGACAGGTCGGTGAGACCCAGTACTTC. This sequence encodes CASSARRQVGETQYF.

V and J are TRBV24-1 and TRBJ2-7, with 7 bases identical to TRBD2. Trimming took 3 bases from V and 4 from J; bases not matched to a gene: 2. Germline CDR1 KGHDR, CDR2 SFDVKD. The length of the CDR3 is 13 residues. The CDR3 region has the DNA TGTGCCACCAGTGATGGGGGGGGATACGAGCAGTACTTC. This codes for CATSDGGGYEQYF.

The CDR3 loop is CASSPTAGQDYGYTF. The CDR3 nucleotides are TGTGCCAGCTCACCAACTGCTGGGCAGGACTATGGCTACACCTTC. This chain uses TRBV18 with TRBJ1-2, with D unresolved. The CDR3 has 15 residues. Trimming shortened V by 2 bases and J by 3 bases, and 13 bases separated the two germline ends. Germline CDR1 is KGHSH and CDR2 is LQKENI.

The rearrangement joins TRBV24-1 to TRBJ2-2, with D perhaps TRBD2 (5 bases). The ends were cut back, 1 base at V and 2 bases at J, with 10 bases in the middle. Looked up from germline, CDR1 is KGHDR and CDR2 is SFDVKD. CDR3 length equals 16 residues. CDR3 in DNA: TGTGCCACCAGTGATTTTATCGGGATAAACACCGGGGAGCTGTTTTTT. Amino acids: CATSDFIGINTGELFF.

This CDR3 is CASSLSHGGAPDTQYF. Written as DNA, the CDR3 is TGTGCCAGCAGCTTATCCCACGGGGGGGCCCCAGATACGCAGTATTTT. J is TRBJ2-3 and V is TRBV7-3; 8 bases line up with TRBD2. CDR3 length: 16 residues. V shed 2 bases, J shed 4 bases, and the junction held 8 bases outside the gene matches. Per the germline V gene, CDR1 is SGHTA and CDR2 is FQGTGA.

A word on this clone: The junction departs from germline at one end; a sequencing error may be responsible. The CDR3, as DNA: TGTGCCAGCAGCGTAGACAGGGACACTGAAGCTTTCTTT. It specifies CASSVDRDTEAFF. The chain joins TRBV11-2 to TRBJ1-1; 7 nucleotides line up with TRBD1. Germline CDR1 reads SGHAT; CDR2 reads FQNNGV. The CDR3 length is 13 residues.